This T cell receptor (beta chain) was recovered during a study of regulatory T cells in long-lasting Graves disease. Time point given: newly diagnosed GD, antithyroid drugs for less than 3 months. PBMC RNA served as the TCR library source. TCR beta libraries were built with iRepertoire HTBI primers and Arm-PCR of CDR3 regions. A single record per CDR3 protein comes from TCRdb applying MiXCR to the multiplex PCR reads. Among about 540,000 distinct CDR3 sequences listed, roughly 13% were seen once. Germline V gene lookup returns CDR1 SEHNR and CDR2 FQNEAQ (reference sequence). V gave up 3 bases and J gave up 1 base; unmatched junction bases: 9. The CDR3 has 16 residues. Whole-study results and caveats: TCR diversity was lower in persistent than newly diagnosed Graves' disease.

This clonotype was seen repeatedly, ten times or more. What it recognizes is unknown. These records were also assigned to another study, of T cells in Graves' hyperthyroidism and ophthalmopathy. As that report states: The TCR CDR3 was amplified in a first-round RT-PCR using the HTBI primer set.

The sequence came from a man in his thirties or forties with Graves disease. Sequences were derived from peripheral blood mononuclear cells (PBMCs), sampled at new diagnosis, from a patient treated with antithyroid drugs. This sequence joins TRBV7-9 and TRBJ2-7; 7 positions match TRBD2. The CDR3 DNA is TGTGCCAGCAGCTTCTGGGGCGGGGGACCTTCCTACGAGCAGTACTTC. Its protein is CASSFWGGGPSYEQYF. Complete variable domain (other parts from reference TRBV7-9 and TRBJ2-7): DTGVSQNPRHKITKRGQNVTFRCDPISEHNRLYWYRQTLGQGPEFLTYFQNEAQLEKSRLLSDRFSAERPKGSFSTLEIQRTEQGDSAMYLCASSFWGGGPSYEQYFGPGTRLTVT.